These T cell receptor beta chains were read from a single sample in a study of beta chain features in type 1 diabetes. Sequenced by immunoSEQ multiplex PCR; TCRdb stores in-frame clones only, minus some. The table records about 340,000 clones, around an eighth of them present only once. The sample was naive CD4+ T cells from blood. The receptors stem from a woman aged 18-29 years with type 1 diabetes. The CDR3 runs from the conserved cysteine through the conserved F or W. Fields, in order: V gene, D gene, clone size, J gene, CDR3 DNA, CDR3 protein. D genes are given only for firm matches. Size is stated for part of the rows, as once, few or many counts, or as a class when the clone is expanded.

TRBV28	.	few	TRBJ2-7	TGTGCCAGCAGTTCCCATCCAGGTGGGGCGGGATCATACGAGCAGTACTTC	CASSSHPGGAGSYEQYF
TRBV5-1	TRBD2	.	TRBJ2-5	TGCGCCAGCCGGCTTGCGGGAGTGCAACAAGAGACCCAGTACTTC	CASRLAGVQQETQYF
TRBV9	.	.	TRBJ1-2	TGTGCCAGCAGCCCGAGGGGGGGGTATGGCTACACCTTC	CASSPRGGYGYTF
TRBV18	TRBD1	.	TRBJ2-1	TGTGCCAGCTCATTCCTAGGGACAGGGGTCAATGAGCAGTTCTTC	CASSFLGTGVNEQFF
TRBV29-1	.	.	TRBJ2-3	TGCAGCGTTGAAGGACTCGGGGAGGCGGCAGATACGCAGTATTTT	CSVEGLGEAADTQYF
TRBV4-3	.	few	TRBJ2-1	TGCGCCAGCAGCCAAGAACTTTGGGCCCACAATGAGCAGTTCTTC	CASSQELWAHNEQFF
TRBV7-2	TRBD2	.	TRBJ2-1	TGTGCCAGCAGCCTAGTTGGGACTAGCGGGAGTGAGTTCTTC	CASSLVGTSGSEFF
TRBV18	TRBD2	few	TRBJ2-1	TGTGCCAGCTCACCGCCCGGGACTAGCGGTTATGAGCAGTTCTTC	CASSPPGTSGYEQFF
TRBV5-4	.	few	TRBJ1-5	TGTGCCAGCAGCCCGACGGGGGGTCAGCCCCAGCATTTT	CASSPTGGQPQHF
TRBV18	TRBD1	few	TRBJ2-1	TGTGCCAGCTCACAGGACAGGAGCTCCTACAATGAGCAGTTCTTC	CASSQDRSSYNEQFF
TRBV11-3	TRBD2	few	TRBJ2-3	TGTGCCAGCAGCTTCCCTCGGACTAGCGGCACCACAGATACGCAGTATTTT	CASSFPRTSGTTDTQYF
TRBV28	.	few	TRBJ2-6	TGTGCCAGCCACGGAGCCGGGGCCAACGTCCTGACTTTC	CASHGAGANVLTF
TRBV2	TRBD2	.	TRBJ2-5	TGTGCGAGCAGTAGCTCGGGGGGAGAGACCCAGTACTTC	CASSSSGGETQYF
TRBV29-1	TRBD2	few	TRBJ2-5	TGCAGCGTTCGGGAGGGGGGAGTCATAGAGACCCAGTACTTC	CSVREGGVIETQYF
TRBV19	TRBD1	few	TRBJ1-2	TGTGCCAGTAGTAATGGGGGGACAGGGGAGTCTCGCACCTTC	CASSNGGTGESRTF
TRBV7-2	TRBD2	.	TRBJ2-7	TGTGCCAGCAGCCCAGGGACTAGCGGGAGAATCCCATACGAGCAGTACTTC	CASSPGTSGRIPYEQYF
TRBV5-1	TRBD2	few	TRBJ2-6	TGCGCCAGCAGCTTAGCCGGGACTACCTCCTCTGGGGCCAACGTCCTGACTTTC	CASSLAGTTSSGANVLTF
TRBV6-6	TRBD1	.	TRBJ1-5	TGTGCCAGCAGACCGGGACAGCCGATCAATCAGCCCCAGCATTTT	CASRPGQPINQPQHF
TRBV27	TRBD2	.	TRBJ2-1	TGTGCCAGCAGTTTACCCTCTAGCGGGAACAATGAGCAGTTCTTC	CASSLPSSGNNEQFF
TRBV7-9	.	few	TRBJ2-7	TGTGCCAGCAGCTTAGGACTCGGTAATGGCGAGCAGTACTTC	CASSLGLGNGEQYF
TRBV29-1	.	many	TRBJ2-3	TGCAGCGTTGAAGGGCATGAGCGGCGGGATACGCAGTATTTT	CSVEGHERRDTQYF
TRBV18	.	.	TRBJ1-2	TGTGCCAGCTCACGGGCGGGGGCGAATGGCTACACCTTC	CASSRAGANGYTF
TRBV18	.	.	TRBJ1-2	TGTGCCAGCGCCCAAACGCGGACTAACTATGGCTACACCTTC	CASAQTRTNYGYTF
TRBV30	.	.	TRBJ2-3	TGTGCCTGGAGTGTAATACAGGCTACGCAGTATTTT	CAWSVIQATQYF
TRBV4-2	TRBD2	few	TRBJ2-5	TGTGCCAGCAGCCAAGCTGCTGGGGAGGGCTGGGAGACCCAGTACTTC	CASSQAAGEGWETQYF
TRBV2	TRBD1	.	TRBJ2-3	TGTGCCAGCAGTGCCCGGACAGGGGCCCCCACAGATACGCAGTATTTT	CASSARTGAPTDTQYF
TRBV5-4	TRBD2	few	TRBJ2-1	TGTGCCAGCAGAGGCGGGAGGAACTCCTACAATGAGCAGTTCTTC	CASRGGRNSYNEQFF
TRBV7-8	TRBD1	few	TRBJ2-7	TGTGCCAGCAGCCTCGACAGGGCGGCCTACGAGCAGTACTTC	CASSLDRAAYEQYF
TRBV6-1	.	.	TRBJ2-1	TGTGCCAGCAGTATAATAGGGAGGCTAGAGCAGTTCTTC	CASSIIGRLEQFF
TRBV7-7	.	.	TRBJ1-1	TGTGCCAGCAGCTTATCCCTATCTACCGAAGCTTTCTTT	CASSLSLSTEAFF
TRBV18	TRBD1	few	TRBJ2-6	TGTGCCAGCTCACCAAGACAGGGCGGCTCTGGGGCCAACGTCCTGACTTTC	CASSPRQGGSGANVLTF
TRBV7-9	TRBD1	.	TRBJ2-3	TGTGCCACTGACCCCGGGACAGGGCAGCGTTCGGGCACAGATACGCAGTATTTT	CATDPGTGQRSGTDTQYF
TRBV5-1	TRBD1	few	TRBJ1-2	TGCGCCAGCAGCCCCGACAGGGACGGCTACACCTTC	CASSPDRDGYTF